The clone carrying this T cell receptor (beta chain) was detected only a few times. What it binds is not known. This specimen comes from a study of identical twins. The study's findings and limits: Models underestimated out-of-frame TCR alpha sharing in monozygotic twins. Fewer insertions were carried by abundant cord blood beta clonotypes, but none was seen in memory repertoires. Out-of-frame alpha sequences shared between twins exhibited an excess of low generation probability.

This CDR3 spans 16 amino acids. Germline lookup yields CDR1 SGHTA and CDR2 FQGNSA. The germline V and J ends were trimmed by 1 base and 0 bases, with 12 bases remaining between them. Template switching added a universal primer binding site, and final cDNA carried unique molecular identifiers. MiXCR, applied by TCRdb to the 5' RACE reads, yields one record per CDR3 protein. Among some 1,600,000 distinct CDR3 sequences, about 32% were seen once, and the ten largest hold over 0.25%. The source of this sequence is a newborn girl in good health. The chain combines TRBV7-2 with TRBJ1-1; D unresolved. The sequenced material came from cord blood. The CDR3 bases are TGTGCCAGCAGCTTAGAGTCAGGCAGGTTGAACACTGAAGCTTTCTTT. Its translation is CASSLESGRLNTEAFF.